What follows are 23 T cell receptor beta chains derived from one specimen sequenced in a study of blood T cell repertoires in COVID-19. The repertoire was sequenced with immunoSEQ multiplex PCR; TCRdb's copy has only in-frame clones and lacks some. The data contain about 120,000 clones, 87% of them singletons. Specimen: peripheral blood. These TCRs come from a human donor in a cohort sampled during active COVID-19.

J is TRBJ2-1 and V is TRBV11-2; D is undetermined. Germline V gene data show CDR1 as SGHAT and CDR2 as FQNNGV. This CDR3 contains 14 residues. Deletions cut 3 bases from V and 4 bases from J, with 10 bases between. Written as DNA, the CDR3 is TGTGCCAGCAGCTTTTCTCCTCTTTACAATGAGCAGTTCTTC. Its translation is CASSFSPLYNEQFF. The whole variable domain, remainder taken from reference TRBV11-2 and TRBJ2-1, is EAGVAQSPRYKIIEKRQSVAFWCNPISGHATLYWYQQILGQGPKLLIQFQNNGVVDDSQLPKDRFSAERLKGVDSTLKIQPAKLEDSAVYLCASSFSPLYNEQFFGPGTRLTVL.

Only one count was recorded for this clone. This chain links TRBV5-1 with TRBJ1-6, with D hard to call. Per the germline V gene, CDR1 is SGHRS and CDR2 is YFSETQ. This CDR3 region has 16 residues. The V end was cut by 0 bases, the J end by 6 bases, with 13 bases between. The CDR3 region is CASSLAGMIGNSPLHF. The CDR3 region has the DNA TGCGCCAGCAGCTTGGCCGGTATGATCGGTAATTCACCCCTCCACTTT.

V and J are TRBV18 and TRBJ2-7, with TRBD1 identical over 8 bases. Looked up from germline, CDR1 is KGHSH and CDR2 is LQKENI. V trimming: 6 bases; J trimming: 4 bases; junction bases outside the gene matches: 14. This CDR3 comprises 16 residues. Here the CDR3 reads CASSPITRQGQYEQYF. The DNA of the CDR3 is TGTGCCAGCTCGCCTATAACGAGACAGGGGCAGTACGAGCAGTACTTC.

V usage is TRBV28 and J usage is TRBJ1-6; 10 bases map to TRBD1. The germline V gene has CDR1 MDHEN and CDR2 SYDVKM. V was pared by 10 bases and J by 8 bases, with 8 bases of the junction left unmatched. The length of the CDR3 is 14 residues. The CDR3 region is CANVGQGSYSPLHF. The CDR3 DNA sequence: TGTGCCAATGTGGGACAGGGGAGTTATTCACCCCTCCACTTT.

The chain uses TRBV11-1 and TRBJ2-2, with D maybe TRBD1 (5 bases). Per the germline V gene, CDR1 is SGHAT and CDR2 is FQDESV (reference sequence). The ends were cut back, 3 bases at V and 6 bases at J, with 8 bases in the middle. The CDR3 is made up of 13 amino acids. Here the CDR3 reads CASSLETAGELFF. As DNA, the CDR3 is TGTGCCAGCAGCTTGGAGACAGCCGGGGAGCTGTTTTTT.

The chain links TRBV7-3 to TRBJ2-1; D might be TRBD2 (6 bases). Trimming left V 0 bases short and J 0 bases short, with 12 bases between. The CDR3 has 17 amino acids. The germline V gene encodes CDR1 SGHTA and CDR2 FQGTGA. The CDR3 DNA reads as TGTGCCAGCAGCTTAACGGGCGCGGGGAGCTCCTACAATGAGCAGTTCTTC. Its protein is CASSLTGAGSSYNEQFF.

The V gene is TRBV5-6, the J gene TRBJ2-1, with a possible D match to TRBD1 (5 bases). V was cut by 2 bases and J by 7 bases, with 22 bases left in between. Germline CDR1 reads SGHDT; CDR2 reads YYEEEE. The CDR3 runs 17 residues. CDR3 DNA: TGTGCCAGCAGCTTTAACAGGCAGGGATGGGTTCGGAATGAGCAGTTCTTC. Translating gives CASSFNRQGWVRNEQFF.

The chain is built from TRBV7-9 and TRBJ1-1; D may be TRBD1 (6 bases). V was clipped by 7 bases and J by 1 base, with 13 bases between them. Germline CDR1 is SEHNR and CDR2 is FQNEAQ (reference sequence). The CDR3 runs to 14 residues. The CDR3 sequence is CASTVDRTNTEAFF. In nucleotides, the CDR3 is TGTGCCAGCACCGTAGACAGGACGAACACTGAAGCTTTCTTT.

J is TRBJ1-3 and V is TRBV6-5; D call uncertain. Germline assignment: CDR1 MNHEY and CDR2 SVGAGI. The CDR3 consists of 15 residues. V gave up 5 bases and J gave up 0 bases, with 11 bases separating them. The CDR3 nucleotides read TGTGCCAGCAGTAGAGGGATACACTCTGGAAACACCATATATTTT. Its protein is CASSRGIHSGNTIYF.

A single count supports this clone. The rearrangement joins TRBV7-8 to TRBJ1-5; a weak D match, TRBD1 (5 bases). Deletions cut 5 bases from V and 0 bases from J, with 17 bases between. The germline gives CDR1 SGHVS, CDR2 FQNEAQ. The CDR3 is made up of 17 amino acids. CDR3 protein: CASSTRHRPDSNQPQHF. The CDR3 DNA reads TGTGCCAGCAGCACCCGACACAGGCCTGATAGCAATCAGCCCCAGCATTTT. Full variable domain (rest looked up from reference TRBV7-8 and TRBJ1-5): GAGVSQSPRYKVAKRGQDVALRCDPISGHVSLFWYQQALGQGPEFLTYFQNEAQLDKSGLPSDRFFAERPEGSVSTLKIQRTQQEDSAVYLCASSTRHRPDSNQPQHFGDGTRLSIL.

The chain joins TRBV5-6 to TRBJ2-7; D not resolved. CDR3 length: 15 residues. Germline V gene sequence: CDR1 SGHDT, CDR2 YYEEEE. Trimming removed 4 bases from V and 1 base from J, with 15 bases in between. The CDR3 loop is CASSLASFPSYEQYF. Written as DNA, the CDR3 is TGTGCCAGCAGCCTGGCCAGTTTCCCTTCCTACGAGCAGTACTTC.

The rearrangement links TRBV15 to TRBJ2-7, with 9 bases that match TRBD1. The CDR3 contains 15 residues. The trim removed 1 base at V and 4 bases at J, leaving 5 bases unmatched. CDR1 and CDR2 from the germline V gene are LNHNV and YYDKDF (reference sequence). The CDR3 nucleotides read TGTGCCACCAGCAGAGTCCGCGGACAGGGGTACGAGCAGTACTTC. Translation gives CATSRVRGQGYEQYF.

This sequence joins TRBV12-3 or TRBV12-4 and TRBJ2-7; D unclear. V lost 5 bases to trimming and J lost 4 bases, with 9 bases between them. This CDR3 is built from 12 residues. CDR3 protein: CASSVHKYEQYF. The CDR3 DNA reads TGTGCCAGCAGTGTGCACAAGTACGAGCAGTACTTC.

This clone was seen a single time. The V gene is TRBV12-5, the J gene TRBJ2-1, with 13 bases lining up with TRBD2. Germline V gene lookup returns CDR1 LGHNT and CDR2 FRNRAP. The CDR3 is made up of 22 amino acids. J was trimmed by 3 bases and V by 1 base; bases with no gene match: 18. CDR3 region: CASGLARTSGRAQSVFYNEQFF. The CDR3 bases are TGTGCTAGTGGTTTGGCCCGCACTAGCGGGAGGGCCCAATCGGTTTTCTACAATGAGCAGTTCTTC.

The CDR3 sequence is CASSAQRGTRETQYF. The CDR3 region has the DNA TGTGCCAGCAGCGCACAGCGGGGGACTCGGGAGACCCAGTACTTC. V is TRBV5-4 and J is TRBJ2-5; 8 bases line up with TRBD2. Germline CDR1 reads SGHNT; CDR2 reads YYREEE (reference sequence). The CDR3 loop spans 15 amino acids. Trimming removed 4 bases from V and 5 bases from J; junction bases left unmatched: 10.

This chain joins TRBV11-3 and TRBJ1-1; D unresolved. Per the germline V gene, CDR1 is SGHNT and CDR2 is YENEEA. The CDR3 has 15 residues. Trimming left V 2 bases short and J 2 bases short, with 12 bases between. This CDR3 reads CASSLRRSANTEAFF. The CDR3 nucleotides are TGTGCCAGCAGCTTACGGAGGTCGGCCAACACTGAAGCTTTCTTT.

This clone has only one observation. The rearrangement links TRBV20-1 to TRBJ2-5; 10 nucleotides match TRBD1. The CDR3 spans 15 residues. Germline V lookup: CDR1 DFQATT, CDR2 SNEGSKA (reference sequence). J gave up 4 bases and V 3 bases, and 8 bases lay outside the gene matches. The CDR3 region is CSASSGTGVRETQYF. Written as DNA, the CDR3 is TGCAGTGCTAGTTCGGGGACAGGGGTAAGAGAGACCCAGTACTTC.

The chain links TRBV10-2 to TRBJ2-7; the match to TRBD1 covers 9 bases. The CDR3 loop spans 14 amino acids. Germline CDR1 reads WSHSY; CDR2 reads SAAADI. J was trimmed by 2 bases and V by 4 bases; bases with no gene match: 3. The CDR3 here is CASSARTGAYEQYF. The DNA of the CDR3 is TGCGCCAGCAGTGCCCGGACAGGGGCCTACGAGCAGTACTTC.

The rearrangement joins TRBV6-5 to TRBJ1-6, with 7 bases that match TRBD1. There are 15 residues in the CDR3. The germline V gene encodes CDR1 MNHEY and CDR2 SVGAGI. V lost 0 bases to trimming and J lost 7 bases; unmatched junction nucleotides: 3. The CDR3 DNA sequence: TGTGCCAGCAGTTACTCACTGACAGGGAATTCACCCCTCCACTTT. This encodes CASSYSLTGNSPLHF.

The chain couples TRBV6-6 to TRBJ2-2; 7 bases fit TRBD1. Per germline, CDR1 MNHNY and CDR2 SVGAGI (reference sequence). The J segment lost 1 base and the V segment lost 6 bases, leaving 8 bases of the junction unmatched. This CDR3 region has 16 residues. The CDR3 region is CASRETGTENTGELFF. CDR3 sequence (DNA): TGTGCCAGCAGAGAGACCGGGACAGAGAACACCGGGGAGCTGTTTTTT.

The rearrangement joins TRBV30 to TRBJ1-2; D gene unclear. The CDR3 extends over 14 amino acids. CDR1 GTSNPN and CDR2 SVGIG come from the germline V gene (reference sequence). V shed 0 bases and J shed 4 bases, with 12 bases lying between them. The CDR3 spells CAWSVRPRVYGYTF. The CDR3 bases are TGTGCCTGGAGTGTACGCCCCCGAGTCTATGGCTACACCTTC.

The J gene is TRBJ2-2, the V gene TRBV29-1; 7 bases line up with TRBD2. V lost 0 bases, J lost 1 base, and 5 bases stayed unmatched. Per germline, CDR1 SQVTM and CDR2 ANQGSEA. CDR3 length equals 16 residues. The CDR3 nucleotides read TGCAGCGTTGAAGAAGGGAGGGGATGGAACACCGGGGAGCTGTTTTTT. Translation: CSVEEGRGWNTGELFF.

The DNA for the CDR3 is TGTGCCACCAGTGATTTCAAGAGACAGGGTACTGCCGGGGAGCTGTTTTTT. Protein product: CATSDFKRQGTAGELFF. This rearrangement joins TRBV24-1 to TRBJ2-2, with 7 bases lining up with TRBD1. Germline values: CDR1 KGHDR, CDR2 SFDVKD. The CDR3 runs 17 residues. V was clipped by 1 base and J by 6 bases; unmatched bases: 10.